A selection of T cell receptor beta chains follows, all from one sample in a study of T cells after yellow fever vaccination. Using its own MiXCR run on the 5' RACE reads, TCRdb lists one record per CDR3 protein. This repertoire shows about 110,000 distinct CDR3 sequences, 8.4% found once; its top ten account for about 25%. The source was CD8+ T cells sorted from PBMCs, collected 45 days after the yellow fever booster vaccination. These TCRs come from a man aged 30 to 39 who received the YFV17D yellow fever vaccine. Each CDR3 is given with its conserved first and last residue. Each record gives: clone size, J gene, D gene, V gene, CDR3 protein, CDR3 DNA. The D gene is left open where the match is weak. Some rows have no size entry. The others give once, few or many, or a class for an expanded clone.

>many|TRBJ2-7|.|TRBV12-3/TRBV12-4
CASSFSAGGEQYF
TGTGCCAGCAGTTTCTCGGCAGGGGGGGAGCAGTACTTC
>many|TRBJ2-5|.|TRBV20-1
CSARGQETQYF
TGCAGTGCTAGAGGGCAAGAGACCCAGTACTTC
>.|TRBJ2-1|TRBD2|TRBV7-9
CASSPTSGSFDEQFF
TGTGCCAGCAGCCCGACTAGCGGGAGTTTCGATGAGCAGTTCTTC
>.|TRBJ2-5|.|TRBV5-6
CASSFEEDDETQYF
TGTGCCAGCAGCTTTGAGGAGGATGATGAGACCCAGTACTTC
>few|TRBJ2-1|TRBD2|TRBV5-6
CASSSGGYNAQFF
TGTGCCAGCAGCTCCGGGGGGTACAATGCGCAGTTCTTC
>.|TRBJ1-3|TRBD1|TRBV27
CASSPGQMAGNTIYF
TGTGCCAGCAGTCCGGGACAGATGGCTGGAAACACCATATATTTT
>.|TRBJ1-6|.|TRBV12-3/TRBV12-4
CTSSFVLGPRVNSPLHF
TGTACCAGCAGTTTCGTTCTAGGCCCGCGGGTGAATTCACCCCTCCACTTT
>many|TRBJ2-1|.|TRBV30
CAWSVGRDDEQFF
TGTGCCTGGAGTGTTGGACGTGACGATGAGCAGTTCTTC
>many|TRBJ2-5|.|TRBV10-3
CAINSGSQETQYF
TGTGCCATCAACTCGGGATCCCAAGAGACCCAGTACTTC
>.|TRBJ2-1|.|TRBV4-3
CASSQDVGRYNEQFF
TGCGCCAGCAGCCAAGATGTGGGACGTTACAATGAGCAGTTCTTC
>many|TRBJ2-2|.|TRBV11-2
CASTTNPYTGELFF
TGTGCCAGCACGACTAACCCTTACACCGGGGAGCTGTTTTTT
>medium-sized|TRBJ1-2|.|TRBV7-8
CASSPRFSWGGYTF
TGTGCCAGCAGCCCCCGGTTTAGCTGGGGAGGCTACACCTTC
>few|TRBJ2-2|.|TRBV20-1
CSARGTLGGELFF
TGCAGTGCTAGGGGGACCCTAGGAGGGGAGCTGTTTTTT
>many|TRBJ2-5|.|TRBV27
CASRAGSSHQETQYF
TGTGCCAGCAGGGCCGGGTCTAGCCATCAAGAGACCCAGTACTTC